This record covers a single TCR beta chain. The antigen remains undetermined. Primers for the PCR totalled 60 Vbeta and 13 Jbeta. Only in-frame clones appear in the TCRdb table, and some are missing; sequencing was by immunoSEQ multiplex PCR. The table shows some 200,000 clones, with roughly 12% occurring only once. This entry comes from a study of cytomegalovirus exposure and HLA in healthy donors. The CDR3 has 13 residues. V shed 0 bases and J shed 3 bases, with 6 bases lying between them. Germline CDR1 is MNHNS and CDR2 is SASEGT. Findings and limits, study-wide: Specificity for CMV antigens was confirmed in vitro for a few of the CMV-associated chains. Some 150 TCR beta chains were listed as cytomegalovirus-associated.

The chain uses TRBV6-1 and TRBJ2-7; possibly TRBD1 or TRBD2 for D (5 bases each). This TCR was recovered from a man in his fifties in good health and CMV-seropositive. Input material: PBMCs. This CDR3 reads CASSEAGDYEQYV. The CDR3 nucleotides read TGTGCCAGCAGTGAAGCGGGGGACTACGAGCAGTACGTC.